This T cell receptor beta chain originates from a study of blood T cell repertoires in COVID-19. Measured with immunoSEQ multiplex PCR; TCRdb has only the in-frame clones, and not every one. This sample yields some 260,000 clones, of which nearly 90% are seen a single time; 2.1% belongs to the top ten. Germline V CDR1 and CDR2: LGHDT, YNNKEL (reference sequence). Trimming shortened V by 4 bases and J by 3 bases, and 16 bases separated the two germline ends. The CDR3 is 15 amino acids. The specimen sequenced was peripheral blood. The chain joins TRBV3-1 (or the pseudogene TRBV3-2) to TRBJ2-7; D is undetermined. This TCR derives from a woman aged 40 to 55 who had recovered from COVID-19. CDR3 sequence: CASSPSLPPLYEQYF. The CDR3 coding sequence is TGTGCCAGCAGCCCTAGTCTGCCCCCCCTCTACGAGCAGTACTTC.